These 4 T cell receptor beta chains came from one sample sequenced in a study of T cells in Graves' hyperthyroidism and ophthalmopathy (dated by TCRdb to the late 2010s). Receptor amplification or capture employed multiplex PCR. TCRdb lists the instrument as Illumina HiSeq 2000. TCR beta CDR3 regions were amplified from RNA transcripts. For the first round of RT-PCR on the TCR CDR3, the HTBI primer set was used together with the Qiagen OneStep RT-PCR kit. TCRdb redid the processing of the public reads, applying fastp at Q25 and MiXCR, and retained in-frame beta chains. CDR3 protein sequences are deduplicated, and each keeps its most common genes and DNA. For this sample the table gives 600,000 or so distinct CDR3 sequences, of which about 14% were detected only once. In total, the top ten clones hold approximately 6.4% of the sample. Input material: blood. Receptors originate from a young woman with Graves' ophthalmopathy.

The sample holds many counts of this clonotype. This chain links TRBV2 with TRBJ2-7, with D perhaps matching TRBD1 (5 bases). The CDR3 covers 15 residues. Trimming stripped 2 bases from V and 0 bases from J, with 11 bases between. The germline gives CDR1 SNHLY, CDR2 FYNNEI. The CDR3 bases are TGTGCCAGCAGTGAACTTAGACAGTCCTCCTACGAGCAGTACTTC. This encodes CASSELRQSSYEQYF. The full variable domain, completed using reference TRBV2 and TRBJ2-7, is EPEVTQTPSHQVTQMGQEVILRCVPISNHLYFYWYRQILGQKVEFLVSFYNNEISEKSEIFDDQFSVERPDGSNFTLKIRSTKLEDSAMYFCASSELRQSSYEQYFGPGTRLTVT.

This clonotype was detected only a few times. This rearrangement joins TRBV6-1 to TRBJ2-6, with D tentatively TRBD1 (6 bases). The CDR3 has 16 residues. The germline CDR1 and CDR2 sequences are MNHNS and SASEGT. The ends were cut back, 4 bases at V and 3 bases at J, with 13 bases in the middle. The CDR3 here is CASSAPWGHGANVLTF. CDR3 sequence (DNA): TGTGCCAGCAGTGCCCCTTGGGGGCATGGGGCCAACGTCCTGACTTTC.

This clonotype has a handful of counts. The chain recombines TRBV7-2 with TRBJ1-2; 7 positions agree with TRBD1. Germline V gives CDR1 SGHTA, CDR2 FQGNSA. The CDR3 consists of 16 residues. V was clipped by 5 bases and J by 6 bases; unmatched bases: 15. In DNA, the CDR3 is TGTGCCAGCAGCACAGGAGTCTGGACAGGAGGCGATGGCTACACCTTC. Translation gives CASSTGVWTGGDGYTF.

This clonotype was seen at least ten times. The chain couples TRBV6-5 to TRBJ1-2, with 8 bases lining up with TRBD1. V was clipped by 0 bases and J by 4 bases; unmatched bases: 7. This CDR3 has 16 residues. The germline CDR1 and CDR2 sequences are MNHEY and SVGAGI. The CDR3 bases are TGTGCCAGCAGTTACTCCGCAGGGGGCGGCAGCTATGGCTACACCTTC. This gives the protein CASSYSAGGGSYGYTF.